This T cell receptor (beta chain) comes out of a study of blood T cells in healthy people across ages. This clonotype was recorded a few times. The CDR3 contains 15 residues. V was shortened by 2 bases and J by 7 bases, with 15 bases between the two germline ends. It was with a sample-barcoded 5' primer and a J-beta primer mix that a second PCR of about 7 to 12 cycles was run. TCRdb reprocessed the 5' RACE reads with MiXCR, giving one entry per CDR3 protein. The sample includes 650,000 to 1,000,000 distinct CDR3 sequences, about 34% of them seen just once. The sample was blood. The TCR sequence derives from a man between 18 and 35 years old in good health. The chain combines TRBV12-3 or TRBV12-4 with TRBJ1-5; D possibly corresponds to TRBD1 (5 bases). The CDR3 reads CASSLRAGLIQPQHF. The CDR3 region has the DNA TGTGCCAGCAGTTTACGCGCAGGGCTTATCCAGCCCCAGCATTTT.